Presented here are 28 T cell receptor beta chains from one specimen sequenced in a study of shared clonotypes between healthy human individuals. Naive CD8 cells were CD45RO-negative, positively selected for CCR7, excluding terminally differentiated effector memory CD45RA+ cells. Sequencing used immunoSEQ multiplex PCR; TCRdb keeps in-frame clones, though not all of them. This sample has approximately 650,000 clones, with nearly 97% found just once. The source material was naive CD8+ T cells sorted from blood. The receptors derive from a woman aged 25 to 45 in good health.

This clone was seen more than once but under ten times. The rearrangement joins TRBV7-9 to TRBJ2-7; 7 bases align to TRBD1. CDR1 is SEHNR, CDR2 FQNEAQ, per germline (reference sequence). The CDR3 has 14 residues. The trim removed 6 bases at V and 0 bases at J, leaving 5 bases unmatched. The CDR3: CASSSDRVSYEQYF. As DNA, the CDR3 is TGTGCCAGCAGTTCCGACAGGGTCTCCTACGAGCAGTACTTC.

The chain links TRBV5-1 to TRBJ1-2; 7 bases agree with TRBD1. With 2 bases clipped from V and 0 bases from J, the junction kept 7 bases outside the gene matches. There are 16 residues in the CDR3. Germline V gene data show CDR1 as SGHRS and CDR2 as YFSETQ. The CDR3 DNA is TGCGCCAGCAGCTTACGACAGGGACCGGCTAACTATGGCTACACCTTC. Protein sequence: CASSLRQGPANYGYTF.

The chain is built from TRBV7-9 and TRBJ2-5; 11 positions agree with TRBD2. This CDR3 has 15 residues. Trimming cost V 4 bases and J 5 bases; bases outside gene matches: 6. Germline V gives CDR1 SEHNR, CDR2 FQNEAQ (reference sequence). The CDR3 is CASSSRLAGRETQYF. As DNA, the CDR3 is TGTGCCAGCAGCTCCAGACTAGCGGGAAGGGAGACCCAGTACTTC.

The chain recombines TRBV6-6 with TRBJ1-5, with D tentatively TRBD1 (5 bases). The CDR3 is 15 amino acids. The V gene lost 0 bases and the J gene lost 5 bases, with 11 bases spanning the gap. The germline gives CDR1 MNHNY, CDR2 SVGAGI (reference sequence). CDR3 sequence reads: CASSYSDNPYQPQHF. For the CDR3, the DNA is TGTGCCAGCAGTTACTCGGACAATCCATATCAGCCCCAGCATTTT.

This clone was observed once. This sequence joins TRBV27 and TRBJ1-1, with D possibly TRBD1 on 6 matching bases. V dropped 5 bases and J dropped 3 bases, with 10 bases sitting between them. CDR1 MNHEY and CDR2 SMNVEV come from the germline V gene (reference sequence). This CDR3 has 13 residues. CDR3 sequence reads: CASSIYRDTEAFF. In DNA, the CDR3 is TGTGCCAGCAGTATTTACAGGGACACTGAAGCTTTCTTT.

The chain couples TRBV27 to TRBJ2-1; 9 bases line up with TRBD2. The CDR3 is 19 amino acids. V dropped 5 bases and J dropped 5; count of bases not matched to a gene: 19. Germline CDR1 is MNHEY and CDR2 is SMNVEV (reference sequence). The CDR3 nucleotides are TGTGCCAGCAGTCCCAATAGCGGGAGTCGAACGTCGTACCACAATGAGCAGTTCTTC. It translates to CASSPNSGSRTSYHNEQFF.

V is TRBV28 and J is TRBJ2-1; the D gene could be TRBD1 or TRBD2 (5 bases each). The CDR3 contains 16 residues. CDR1 is MDHEN and CDR2 is SYDVKM in the germline V gene. V lost 5 bases and J 4 bases, leaving 18 bases between the germline ends. CDR3 DNA: TGTGCCAGCAGTGACGGGACGCCGTTTGGGTACAATGAGCAGTTCTTC. Translated, it gives CASSDGTPFGYNEQFF. Using reference TRBV28 and TRBJ2-1 for the parts outside the CDR3, the full variable domain is DVKVTQSSRYLVKRTGEKVFLECVQDMDHENMFWYRQDPGLGLRLIYFSYDVKMKEKGDIPEGYSVSREKKERFSLILESASTNQTSMYLCASSDGTPFGYNEQFFGPGTRLTVL.

V and J are TRBV12-5 and TRBJ2-1, with D possibly matching TRBD1 (5 bases). Germline values: CDR1 LGHNT, CDR2 FRNRAP. V lost 7 bases, J lost 3 bases, and 13 bases lay in between. The CDR3 sequence is 14 residues long. The CDR3 protein is CASVRSRDYNEQFF. CDR3 sequence (DNA): TGTGCTAGTGTCCGTTCCAGGGACTACAATGAGCAGTTCTTC. The full variable domain, its missing parts supplied by reference TRBV12-5 and TRBJ2-1, is DARVTQTPRHKVTEMGQEVTMRCQPILGHNTVFWYRQTMMQGLELLAYFRNRAPLDDSGMPKDRFSAEMPDATLATLKIQPSEPRDSAVYFCASVRSRDYNEQFFGPGTRLTVL.

The J gene is TRBJ2-3, the V gene TRBV9; D uncertain. Germline CDR1 reads SGDLS; CDR2 reads YYNGEE. Trimming removed 3 bases from V and 4 bases from J, with 9 bases in between. The CDR3 is 13 amino acids. The CDR3 DNA follows: TGTGCCAGCAGCGGCACTATGTCAGATACGCAGTATTTT. It encodes CASSGTMSDTQYF.

The chain links TRBV2 to TRBJ1-4; 7 positions match TRBD1. Germline V gives CDR1 SNHLY, CDR2 FYNNEI. The V gene end was trimmed by 6 bases and the J gene end by 0 bases; junction bases not matched to a gene: 7. There are 16 residues in the CDR3. Here the CDR3 reads CASSEGQTATNEKLFF. For the CDR3, the DNA is TGTGCCAGCAGCGAGGGACAGACTGCAACTAATGAAAAACTGTTTTTT.

This chain connects TRBV11-3 to TRBJ2-1; TRBD1 or TRBD2 may be the D gene (5 bases each). V was shortened by 5 bases and J by 7 bases, with 12 bases between the two germline ends. This CDR3 region has 13 residues. CDR1 and CDR2 (germline): SGHNT, YENEEA. Here the CDR3 reads CASSMGTVNEQFF. CDR3 sequence (DNA): TGTGCCAGCAGCATGGGGACGGTAAATGAGCAGTTCTTC.

This chain joins TRBV6-1 and TRBJ2-7; D not resolved. V lost 2 bases and J 3 bases, leaving 8 bases between the germline ends. The CDR3 has 13 amino acids. Germline CDR1 is MNHNS and CDR2 is SASEGT. The CDR3 loop is CASSEKSGYEQYF. In DNA form, the CDR3 reads TGTGCCAGCAGTGAAAAGTCAGGCTACGAGCAGTACTTC.

The chain recombines TRBV6-5 with TRBJ1-1; no clear D. Germline V gene sequence: CDR1 MNHEY, CDR2 SVGAGI. V dropped 2 bases and J dropped 11 bases, with 18 bases sitting between them. CDR3 size: 14 residues. The CDR3 DNA sequence: TGTGCCAGCAGTTACCAGGAACTCTCCGGCTTGGCTTTCTTT. Translation: CASSYQELSGLAFF.

The rearrangement links TRBV4-2 to TRBJ2-3; the D gene is possibly TRBD2 (6 bases). Trimming removed 0 bases at V and 0 bases at J, with 13 bases between. The CDR3 has 17 residues. Germline CDR1 reads LGHNA; CDR2 reads YNFKEQ. The CDR3 region is CASSQEVASESTDTQYF. The CDR3 DNA follows: TGTGCCAGCAGCCAAGAAGTGGCTAGCGAGAGCACAGATACGCAGTATTTT.

This clone was observed once. This chain uses TRBV21-1 with TRBJ2-4. TRBV21-1 is recorded as a pseudogene. The CDR3 runs to 11 residues. The CDR3 sequence: CASSKRGRLLF. Here the CDR3 DNA reads TGTGCCAGCAGCAAGAGGGGTCGCCTCCTCTTC.

This clone was counted once. The V and J genes are TRBV4-1 and TRBJ2-3; D is uncertain. V was clipped by 5 bases and J by 3 bases, with 12 bases between them. Germline V lookup: CDR1 MGHRA, CDR2 YSYEKL. This CDR3 is 14 amino acids long. This CDR3 is CASSESLLTDTQYF. In DNA, the CDR3 is TGCGCCAGCAGCGAAAGCCTCCTTACAGATACGCAGTATTTT.

This clone was observed once. The chain uses TRBV7-8 and TRBJ2-7, with TRBD2 as a possible D gene (5 bases). Germline CDR1 and CDR2: SGHVS and FQNEAQ. V shed 4 bases and J shed 3 bases, with 13 bases lying between them. The CDR3 extends over 14 amino acids. The CDR3 sequence is CASSSGILNYEQYF. The CDR3 coding sequence is TGTGCCAGCAGCTCCGGGATCCTAAACTACGAGCAGTACTTC. The complete variable domain, with remaining parts taken from reference TRBV7-8 and TRBJ2-7, reads GAGVSQSPRYKVAKRGQDVALRCDPISGHVSLFWYQQALGQGPEFLTYFQNEAQLDKSGLPSDRFFAERPEGSVSTLKIQRTQQEDSAVYLCASSSGILNYEQYFGPGTRLTVT.

V and J are TRBV28 and TRBJ1-2; TRBD1 aligns across 7 bases. The V and J ends lost 3 bases and 8 bases, in that order; junction bases with no gene match: 9. This CDR3 has 14 residues. Germline V CDR1 and CDR2: MDHEN, SYDVKM. In DNA, the CDR3 is TGTGCCAGCAGTTTGATCCCAGGGGGGAGGGGCTACACCTTC. The encoded protein is CASSLIPGGRGYTF.

This chain uses TRBV7-9 with TRBJ1-1; no definite D call. The CDR3 is 13 residues long. V was clipped by 4 bases and J by 1 base, with 7 bases between them. Germline values: CDR1 SEHNR, CDR2 FQNEAQ (reference sequence). CDR3: CASSSLPNTEAFF. CDR3 nucleotides: TGTGCCAGCAGCTCCCTCCCGAACACTGAAGCTTTCTTT.

The chain joins TRBV9 to TRBJ2-5, with a weak D call TRBD2 (6 bases). The CDR3 has 14 amino acids. V was pared by 3 bases and J by 5 bases, with 14 bases between. Germline-derived CDR1 and CDR2 are SGDLS and YYNGEE. The CDR3 sequence is CASSASSGVETQYF. The CDR3 DNA reads as TGTGCCAGCAGCGCGTCCTCGGGAGTGGAGACCCAGTACTTC.

The gene calls are TRBV13 and TRBJ2-7; D is perhaps TRBD1 (5 bases). Trimming left V 2 bases short and J 5 bases short, with 7 bases between. This CDR3 has 12 residues. The germline V gene has CDR1 PRHDT and CDR2 FYEKMQ (reference sequence). CDR3 protein: CASSLSGNEQYF. CDR3 bases: TGTGCCAGCAGCTTATCAGGGAACGAGCAGTACTTC.

The V call is TRBV30, the J call TRBJ1-2; the D is unclear. Trimming took 4 bases from V and 1 from J, leaving 10 bases between them. This CDR3 has 13 amino acids. Germline loops: CDR1 GTSNPN, CDR2 SVGIG (reference sequence). The CDR3 protein is CAWINNNNYGYTF. CDR3 coding DNA: TGTGCCTGGATAAACAACAATAACTATGGCTACACCTTC.

This rearrangement joins TRBV11-1 to TRBJ2-5; D perhaps matches TRBD1 (6 bases). Germline CDR1 SGHAT, CDR2 FQDESV (reference sequence). V was cut by 4 bases and J by 10 bases, with 19 bases left in between. The CDR3 totals 14 residues. The CDR3 is CASSSDGTPRDQYF. CDR3 coding DNA: TGTGCCAGCAGCTCCGACGGGACACCCAGGGACCAGTACTTC.

V usage is TRBV5-6 and J usage is TRBJ2-1, with D possibly called TRBD1 or TRBD2 (5 bases each). The V gene's germline CDR1 is SGHDT and CDR2 YYEEEE. The V end lost 4 bases, the J end lost 8 bases, and 22 bases lay between the germline ends. The CDR3 extends over 16 amino acids. In DNA form, the CDR3 reads TGTGCCAGCAGCCGAGCGACCGGGACCCCCTTCGATGAGCAGTTCTTC. Residues: CASSRATGTPFDEQFF. The full variable domain, rest sourced from reference TRBV5-6 and TRBJ2-1, is DAGVTQSPTHLIKTRGQQVTLRCSPKSGHDTVSWYQQALGQGPQFIFQYYEEEERQRGNFPDRFSGHQFPNYSSELNVNALLLGDSALYLCASSRATGTPFDEQFFGPGTRLTVL.

The genes are TRBV18 and TRBJ2-2; D is perhaps TRBD1 or TRBD2 (5 bases each). This CDR3 contains 15 residues. Looked up from germline, CDR1 is KGHSH and CDR2 is LQKENI. The V end was cut by 6 bases, the J end by 4 bases, with 15 bases between. The CDR3 region is CASSSDWGTTGELFF. CDR3 DNA sequence: TGTGCCAGCTCCTCTGATTGGGGGACCACCGGGGAGCTGTTTTTT.

The chain combines TRBV9 with TRBJ2-7; TRBD2 matches 7 bases. Unmatched junction bases numbered 6, after V lost 2 bases and J lost 4 bases. CDR1 and CDR2 from the germline V gene are SGDLS and YYNGEE. The CDR3 runs to 14 residues. The CDR3 here is CASSVAGDGYEQYF. As DNA, the CDR3 is TGTGCCAGCAGCGTCGCGGGAGACGGGTACGAGCAGTACTTC.

The rearrangement uses TRBV2 and TRBJ2-5; D may be TRBD1 or TRBD2 (5 bases each). The CDR3 has 15 amino acids. Germline CDR1 SNHLY, CDR2 FYNNEI. V was cut by 7 bases and J by 0 bases, with 15 bases left in between. The CDR3, as DNA: TGTGCCAGCACTCTTGGGGGTCGGGACCAAGAGACCCAGTACTTC. Encoded protein: CASTLGGRDQETQYF.

The chain employs TRBV5-6 and TRBJ2-7, with TRBD1 matching over 10 bases. V was pared by 4 bases and J by 2 bases, with 6 bases of the junction left unmatched. Germline-derived CDR1 and CDR2 are SGHDT and YYEEEE. The CDR3 extends over 15 amino acids. The CDR3 is CASSPGTGVTYEQYF. DNA of the CDR3: TGTGCCAGCAGCCCCGGGACAGGGGTCACCTACGAGCAGTACTTC.